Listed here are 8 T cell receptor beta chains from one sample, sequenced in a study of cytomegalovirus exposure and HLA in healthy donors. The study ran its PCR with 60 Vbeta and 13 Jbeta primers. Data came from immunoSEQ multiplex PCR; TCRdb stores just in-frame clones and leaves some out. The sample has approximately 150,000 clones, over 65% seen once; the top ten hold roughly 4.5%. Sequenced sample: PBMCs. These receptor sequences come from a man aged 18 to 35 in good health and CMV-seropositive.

The CDR3 coding sequence is TGTGCCAGCACCCCGAACAGGGGAAACACTGAAGCTTTCTTT. Translated, it gives CASTPNRGNTEAFF. The rearrangement joins TRBV6-4 to TRBJ1-1; 7 bases map to TRBD1. Germline CDR1 MRHNA, CDR2 SNTAGT. The V segment lost 7 bases and the J segment 2 bases; nucleotides outside the gene matches: 7. This CDR3 has 14 residues.

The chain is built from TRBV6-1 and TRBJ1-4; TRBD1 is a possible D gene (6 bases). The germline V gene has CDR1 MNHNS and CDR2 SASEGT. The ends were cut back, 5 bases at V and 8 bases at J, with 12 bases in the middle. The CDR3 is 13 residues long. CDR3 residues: CASSQGIEEKLFF. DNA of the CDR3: TGTGCCAGCAGTCAGGGGATCGAGGAAAAACTGTTTTTT.

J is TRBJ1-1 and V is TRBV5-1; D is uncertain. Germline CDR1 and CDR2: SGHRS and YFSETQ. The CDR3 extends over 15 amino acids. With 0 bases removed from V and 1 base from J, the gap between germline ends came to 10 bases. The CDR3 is CASSLVPAGNTEAFF. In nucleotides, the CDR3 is TGCGCCAGCAGCTTGGTGCCCGCAGGGAACACTGAAGCTTTCTTT.

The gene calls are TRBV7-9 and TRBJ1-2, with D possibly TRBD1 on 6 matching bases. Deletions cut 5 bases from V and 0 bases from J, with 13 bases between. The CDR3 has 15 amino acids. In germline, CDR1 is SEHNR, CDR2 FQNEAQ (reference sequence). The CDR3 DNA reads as TGTGCCAGCAGCGCACAGGGAAAGACTAACTATGGCTACACCTTC. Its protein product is CASSAQGKTNYGYTF.

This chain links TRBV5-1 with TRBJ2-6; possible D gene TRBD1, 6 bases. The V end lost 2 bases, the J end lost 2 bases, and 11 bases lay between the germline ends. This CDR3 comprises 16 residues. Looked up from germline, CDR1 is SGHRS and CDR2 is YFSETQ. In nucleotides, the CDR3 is TGCGCCAGCAGCTTAACAGGGATCACTGGGGCCAACGTCCTGACTTTC. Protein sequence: CASSLTGITGANVLTF.

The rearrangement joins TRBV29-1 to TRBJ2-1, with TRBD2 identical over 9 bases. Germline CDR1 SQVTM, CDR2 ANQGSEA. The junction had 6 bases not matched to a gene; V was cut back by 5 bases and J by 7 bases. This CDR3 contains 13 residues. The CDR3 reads CSVQAGGPNEQFF. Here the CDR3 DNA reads TGCAGCGTTCAAGCGGGAGGCCCGAATGAGCAGTTCTTC.

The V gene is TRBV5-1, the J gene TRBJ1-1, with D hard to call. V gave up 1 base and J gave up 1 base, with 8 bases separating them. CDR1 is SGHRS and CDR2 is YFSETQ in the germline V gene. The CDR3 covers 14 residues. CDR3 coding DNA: TGCGCCAGCAGCTTGTCTGCAGGGAACACTGAAGCTTTCTTT. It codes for CASSLSAGNTEAFF.

The CDR3 nucleotides read TGCGCCAGCAGAGTCTCGAGCTCCTATAATTCACCCCTCCACTTT. Translating gives CASRVSSSYNSPLHF. The chain has TRBV5-1 and TRBJ1-6; D gene uncertain. The CDR3 extends over 15 amino acids. Trimming shortened V by 5 bases and J by 0 bases, and 9 bases separated the two germline ends. Germline V gene sequence: CDR1 SGHRS, CDR2 YFSETQ.